The 7 T cell receptor beta chains below all came from one sample that was sequenced in a study of blood T cell repertoires in COVID-19. Some clones are missing from TCRdb's copy, which holds only in-frame ones; the method was immunoSEQ multiplex PCR. Of fewer than 200,000 clones listed, approximately 80% were seen once; the top ten hold approximately 3.7%. Sequencing was carried out using peripheral blood. Source of these receptors: a woman of 80 years or more with acute or convalescent COVID-19.

DNA of the CDR3: TGTGCCAGCAGCGTCGAAGGAGGGTTTGGAAACACCATATATTTT. Amino acid sequence: CASSVEGGFGNTIYF. The chain couples TRBV11-1 to TRBJ1-3, with D unresolved. Germline lookup yields CDR1 SGHAT and CDR2 FQDESV (reference sequence). The ends were cut back, 5 bases at V and 3 bases at J, with 14 bases in the middle. The CDR3 totals 15 residues.

V usage is TRBV6-5 and J usage is TRBJ1-4, with D hard to call. Looked up from germline, CDR1 is MNHEY and CDR2 is SVGAGI. This CDR3 spans 13 amino acids. V was cut by 6 bases and J by 11 bases, with 16 bases left in between. CDR3 residues: CASSTQDLRKLFF. The CDR3 region has the DNA TGTGCCAGCAGCACTCAGGATCTCAGGAAACTGTTTTTT.

J is TRBJ2-3 and V is TRBV7-3, with 7 bases identical to TRBD1. CDR1 and CDR2 from the germline V gene are SGHTA and FQGTGA. This CDR3 contains 17 residues. With V trimmed by 2 bases and J by 2 bases, 10 bases remained unmatched. The CDR3 DNA reads as TGTGCCAGCAGCTTACAACGACAGGGACCCACCACAGATACGCAGTATTTT. Protein: CASSLQRQGPTTDTQYF.

CDR3 sequence reads: CASSFPGQYNEQFF. CDR3 bases: TGTGCCAGCTCATTCCCGGGACAATACAATGAGCAGTTCTTC. This sequence joins TRBV18 and TRBJ2-1, with D possibly matching TRBD1 (6 bases). V lost 5 bases to trimming and J lost 4 bases, with 12 bases between them. Looked up from germline, CDR1 is KGHSH and CDR2 is LQKENI. This CDR3 is built from 14 residues.

The chain carries TRBV4-3 and TRBJ2-7; D might be TRBD1 (5 bases). Germline assignment: CDR1 LGHNA and CDR2 YSLEER. The germline V and J ends were trimmed by 0 bases and 3 bases, with 15 bases remaining between them. CDR3 length: 16 residues. The CDR3 spells CASSQDAGNSIYEQYF. CDR3 in DNA: TGCGCCAGCAGCCAAGATGCAGGGAATAGCATCTACGAGCAGTACTTC.

The V gene is TRBV19, the J gene TRBJ1-5; 7 positions match TRBD1. Germline loops: CDR1 LNHDA, CDR2 SQIVND (reference sequence). This CDR3 is built from 16 residues. Trimming at V came to 0 bases and at J to 4 bases, leaving 6 bases not matched to a gene. The CDR3 nucleotides are TGTGCCAGTAGTATAGACCAGGGACAGTTTAATCAGCCCCAGCATTTT. This codes for CASSIDQGQFNQPQHF.

As DNA, the CDR3 is TGTGCCAGCAGCTTTCGAACGGGATACACCGGGGAGCTGTTTTTT. This sequence encodes CASSFRTGYTGELFF. The chain recombines TRBV5-6 with TRBJ2-2; D possibly corresponds to TRBD2 (5 bases). V lost 2 bases and J 3 bases, leaving 11 bases between the germline ends. Germline lookup yields CDR1 SGHDT and CDR2 YYEEEE. This CDR3 has 15 residues.